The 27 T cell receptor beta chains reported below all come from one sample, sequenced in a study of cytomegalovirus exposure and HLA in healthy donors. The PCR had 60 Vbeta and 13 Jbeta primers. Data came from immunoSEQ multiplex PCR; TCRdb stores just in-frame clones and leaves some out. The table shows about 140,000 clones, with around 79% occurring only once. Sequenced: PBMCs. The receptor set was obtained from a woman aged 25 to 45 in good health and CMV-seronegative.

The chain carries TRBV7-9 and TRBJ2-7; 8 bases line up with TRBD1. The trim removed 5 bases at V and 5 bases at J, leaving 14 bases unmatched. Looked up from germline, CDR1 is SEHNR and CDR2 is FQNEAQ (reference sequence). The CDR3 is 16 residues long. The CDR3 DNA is TGTGCCAGCAGCCCCCTCCCAGGGACAGGTCCCCACGAGCAGTACTTC. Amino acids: CASSPLPGTGPHEQYF.

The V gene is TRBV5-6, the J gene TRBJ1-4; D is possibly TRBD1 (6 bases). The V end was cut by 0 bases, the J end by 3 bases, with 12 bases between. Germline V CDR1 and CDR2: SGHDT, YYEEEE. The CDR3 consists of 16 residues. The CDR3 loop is CASSLVGAASNEKLFF. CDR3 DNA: TGTGCCAGCAGCTTGGTGGGGGCCGCATCTAATGAAAAACTGTTTTTT.

The CDR3 loop is CASSPYRSYGYTF. Written as DNA, the CDR3 is TGTGCCAGCAGTCCTTACCGGAGCTATGGCTACACCTTC. V gene TRBV7-3 combines with J gene TRBJ1-2; D gene unclear. V dropped 6 bases and J dropped 4 bases, with 12 bases sitting between them. The CDR3 is 13 residues long. Germline values: CDR1 SGHTA, CDR2 FQGTGA.

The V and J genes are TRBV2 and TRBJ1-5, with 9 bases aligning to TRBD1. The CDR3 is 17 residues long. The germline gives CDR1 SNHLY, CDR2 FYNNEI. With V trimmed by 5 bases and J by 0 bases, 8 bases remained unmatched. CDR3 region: CASSTGQGSYSNQPQHF. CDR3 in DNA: TGTGCCAGCAGTACGGGACAGGGAAGCTATAGCAATCAGCCCCAGCATTTT.

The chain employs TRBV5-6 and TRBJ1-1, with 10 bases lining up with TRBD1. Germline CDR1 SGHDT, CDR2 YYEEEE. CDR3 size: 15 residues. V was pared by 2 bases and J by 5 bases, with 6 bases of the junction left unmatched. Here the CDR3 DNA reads TGTGCCAGCAGCTTTTCTGACAGGGGGCTTACTGAAGCTTTCTTT. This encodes CASSFSDRGLTEAFF.

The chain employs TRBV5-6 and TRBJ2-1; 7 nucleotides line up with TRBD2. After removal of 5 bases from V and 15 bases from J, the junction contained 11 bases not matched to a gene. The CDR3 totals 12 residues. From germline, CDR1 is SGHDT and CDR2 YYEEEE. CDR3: CASSIPAGVGFF. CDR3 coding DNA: TGTGCCAGCAGTATTCCCGCGGGGGTTGGGTTCTTC.

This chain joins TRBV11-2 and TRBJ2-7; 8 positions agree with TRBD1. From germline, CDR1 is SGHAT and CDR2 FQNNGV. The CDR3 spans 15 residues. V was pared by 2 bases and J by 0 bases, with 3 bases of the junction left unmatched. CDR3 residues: CASSLWTGNSYEQYF. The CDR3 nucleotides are TGTGCCAGCAGCTTATGGACAGGGAACTCCTACGAGCAGTACTTC.

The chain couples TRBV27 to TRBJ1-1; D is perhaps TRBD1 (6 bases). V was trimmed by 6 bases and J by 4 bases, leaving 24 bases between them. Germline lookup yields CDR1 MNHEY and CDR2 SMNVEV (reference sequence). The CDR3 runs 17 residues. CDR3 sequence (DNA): TGTGCCAGCAGCGCGTCCGGGACAACCCCCCGAGTCACTGAAGCTTTCTTT. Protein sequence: CASSASGTTPRVTEAFF.

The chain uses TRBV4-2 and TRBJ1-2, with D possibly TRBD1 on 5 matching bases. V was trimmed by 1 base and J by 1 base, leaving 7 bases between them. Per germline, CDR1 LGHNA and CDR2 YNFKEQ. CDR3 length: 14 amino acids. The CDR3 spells CASSQVGDNYGYTF. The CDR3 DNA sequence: TGTGCCAGCAGCCAAGTAGGGGATAACTATGGCTACACCTTC.

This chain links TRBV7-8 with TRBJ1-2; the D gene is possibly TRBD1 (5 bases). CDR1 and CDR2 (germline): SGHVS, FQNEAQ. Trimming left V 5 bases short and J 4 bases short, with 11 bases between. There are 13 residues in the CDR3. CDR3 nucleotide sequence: TGTGCCAGCAGCCCAGGGAGGAGCTATGGCTACACCTTC. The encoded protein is CASSPGRSYGYTF.

Here the CDR3 reads CASSPTRGDNTEAFF. DNA for the CDR3: TGTGCCAGCTCACCTACCAGGGGTGATAACACTGAAGCTTTCTTT. This chain connects TRBV18 to TRBJ1-1, with a possible D match to TRBD1 (6 bases). Trimming removed 3 bases at V and 2 bases at J, with 13 bases between. The CDR3 totals 15 residues. Germline V gene data show CDR1 as KGHSH and CDR2 as LQKENI.

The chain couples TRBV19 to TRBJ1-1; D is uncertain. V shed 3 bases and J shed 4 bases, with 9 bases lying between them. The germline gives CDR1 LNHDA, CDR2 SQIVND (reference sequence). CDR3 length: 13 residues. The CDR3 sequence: CASSIEVPTEAFF. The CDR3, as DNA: TGTGCCAGTAGTATTGAGGTCCCCACTGAAGCTTTCTTT.

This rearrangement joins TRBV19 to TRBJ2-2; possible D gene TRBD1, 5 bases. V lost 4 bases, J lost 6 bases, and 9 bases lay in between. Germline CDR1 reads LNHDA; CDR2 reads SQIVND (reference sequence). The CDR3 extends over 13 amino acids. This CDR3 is CASSTRAPGELFF. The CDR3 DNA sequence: TGTGCCAGTAGTACCAGGGCCCCCGGGGAGCTGTTTTTT.

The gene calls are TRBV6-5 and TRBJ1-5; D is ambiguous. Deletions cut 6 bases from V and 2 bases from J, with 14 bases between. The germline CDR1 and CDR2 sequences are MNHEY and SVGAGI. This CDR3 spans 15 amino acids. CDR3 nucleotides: TGTGCCAGCAGCCCCTTCCTGGGAGGCAATCAGCCCCAGCATTTT. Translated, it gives CASSPFLGGNQPQHF.

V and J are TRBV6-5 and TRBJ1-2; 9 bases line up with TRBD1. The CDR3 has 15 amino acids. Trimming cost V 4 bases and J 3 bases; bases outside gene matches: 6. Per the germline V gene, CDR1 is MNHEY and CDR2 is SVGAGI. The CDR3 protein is CASSSHRGQDYGYTF. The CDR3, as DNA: TGTGCCAGCAGTTCCCACAGGGGGCAGGACTATGGCTACACCTTC.

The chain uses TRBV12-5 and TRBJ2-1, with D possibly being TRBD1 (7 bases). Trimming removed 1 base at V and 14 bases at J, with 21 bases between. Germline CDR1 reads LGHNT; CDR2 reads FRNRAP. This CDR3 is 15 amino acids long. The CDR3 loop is CASGLGGTEAGKEFF. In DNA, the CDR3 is TGTGCTAGTGGTTTGGGAGGGACAGAGGCGGGAAAAGAGTTCTTC.

CDR3 sequence (DNA): TGCGCCAGCAGCTACGGGCGGGCCCTAGGTGAGCAGTTCTTC. As protein: CASSYGRALGEQFF. The chain is built from TRBV5-1 and TRBJ2-1; the D gene is possibly TRBD2 (5 bases). V lost 3 bases, J lost 9 bases, and 16 bases lay in between. The CDR3 has 14 amino acids. Germline V gene data show CDR1 as SGHRS and CDR2 as YFSETQ.

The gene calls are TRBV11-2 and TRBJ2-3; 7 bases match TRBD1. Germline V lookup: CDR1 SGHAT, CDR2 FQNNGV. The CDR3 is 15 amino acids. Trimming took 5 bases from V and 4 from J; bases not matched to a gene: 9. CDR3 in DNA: TGTGCCAGCAGCCTACAAATTACAGGGGCAGATACGCAGTATTTT. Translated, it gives CASSLQITGADTQYF.

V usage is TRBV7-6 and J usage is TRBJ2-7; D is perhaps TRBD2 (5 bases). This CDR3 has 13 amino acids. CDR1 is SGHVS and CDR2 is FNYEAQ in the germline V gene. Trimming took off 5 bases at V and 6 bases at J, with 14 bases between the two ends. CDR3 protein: CASSQTSSGEQYF. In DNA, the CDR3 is TGTGCCAGCAGCCAGACCTCCAGCGGCGAGCAGTACTTC.

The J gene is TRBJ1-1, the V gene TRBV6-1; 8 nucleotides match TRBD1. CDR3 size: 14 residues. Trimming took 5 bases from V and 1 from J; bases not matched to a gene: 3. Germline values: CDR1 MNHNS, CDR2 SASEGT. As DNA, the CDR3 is TGTGCCAGCAGTATAGGACAGGGGAACACTGAAGCTTTCTTT. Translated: CASSIGQGNTEAFF.

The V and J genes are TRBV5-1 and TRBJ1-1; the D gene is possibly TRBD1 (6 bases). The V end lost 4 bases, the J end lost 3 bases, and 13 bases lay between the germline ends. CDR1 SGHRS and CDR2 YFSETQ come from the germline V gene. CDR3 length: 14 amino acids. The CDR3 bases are TGCGCCAGCAGCAGTCGGACAGACTACACTGAAGCTTTCTTT. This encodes CASSSRTDYTEAFF.

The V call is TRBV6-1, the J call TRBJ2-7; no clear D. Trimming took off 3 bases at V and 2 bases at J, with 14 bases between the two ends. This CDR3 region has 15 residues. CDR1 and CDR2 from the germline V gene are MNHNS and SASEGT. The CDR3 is CASSDNPGPPYEQYF. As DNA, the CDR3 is TGTGCCAGCAGTGATAATCCGGGTCCCCCCTACGAGCAGTACTTC.

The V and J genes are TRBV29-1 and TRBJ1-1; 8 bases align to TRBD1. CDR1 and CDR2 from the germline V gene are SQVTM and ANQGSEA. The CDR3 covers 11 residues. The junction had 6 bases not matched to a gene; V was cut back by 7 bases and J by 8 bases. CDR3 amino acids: CSGWTGTEAFF. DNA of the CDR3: TGCAGCGGCTGGACAGGGACGGAAGCTTTCTTT.

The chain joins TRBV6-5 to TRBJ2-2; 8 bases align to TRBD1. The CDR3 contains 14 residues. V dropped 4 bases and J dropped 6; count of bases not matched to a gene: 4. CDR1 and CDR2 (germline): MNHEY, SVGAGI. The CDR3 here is CASSFLTGAGELFF. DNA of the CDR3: TGTGCCAGCAGTTTCCTGACAGGGGCCGGGGAGCTGTTTTTT.

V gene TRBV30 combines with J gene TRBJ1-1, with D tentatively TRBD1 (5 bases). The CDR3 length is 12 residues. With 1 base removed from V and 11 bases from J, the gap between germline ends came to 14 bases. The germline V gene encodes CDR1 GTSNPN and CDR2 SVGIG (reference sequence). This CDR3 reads CAWSEGGGKAFF. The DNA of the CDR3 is TGTGCCTGGAGTGAGGGCGGGGGTAAGGCTTTCTTT.

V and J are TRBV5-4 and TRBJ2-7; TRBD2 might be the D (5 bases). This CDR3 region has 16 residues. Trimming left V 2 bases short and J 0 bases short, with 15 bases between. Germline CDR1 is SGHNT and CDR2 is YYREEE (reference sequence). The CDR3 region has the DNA TGTGCCAGCAGCTTAAACCCGGGATCGAACTCCTACGAGCAGTACTTC. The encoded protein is CASSLNPGSNSYEQYF. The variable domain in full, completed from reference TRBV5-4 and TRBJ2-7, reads ETGVTQSPTHLIKTRGQQVTLRCSSQSGHNTVSWYQQALGQGPQFIFQYYREEENGRGNFPPRFSGLQFPNYSSELNVNALELDDSALYLCASSLNPGSNSYEQYFGPGTRLTVT.

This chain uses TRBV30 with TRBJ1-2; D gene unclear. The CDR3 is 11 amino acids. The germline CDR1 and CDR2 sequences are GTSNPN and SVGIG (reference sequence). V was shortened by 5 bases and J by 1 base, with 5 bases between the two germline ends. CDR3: CAWVLNYGYTF. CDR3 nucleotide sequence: TGTGCCTGGGTCCTTAACTATGGCTACACCTTC.